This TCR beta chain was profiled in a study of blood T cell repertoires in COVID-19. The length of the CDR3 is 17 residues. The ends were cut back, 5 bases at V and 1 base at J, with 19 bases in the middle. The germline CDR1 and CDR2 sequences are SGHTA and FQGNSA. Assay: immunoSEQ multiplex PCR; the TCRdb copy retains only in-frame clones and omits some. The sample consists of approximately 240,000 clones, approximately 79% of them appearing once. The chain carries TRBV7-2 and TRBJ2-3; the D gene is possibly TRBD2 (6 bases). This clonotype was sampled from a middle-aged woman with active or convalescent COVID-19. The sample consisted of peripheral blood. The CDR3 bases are TGTGCCAGCAGCCCCCGGGTTGCGGGGCCCCGCACAGATACGCAGTATTTT. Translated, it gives CASSPRVAGPRTDTQYF.